The rows below give T cell receptor beta chains drawn from one sample of a study of blood T cells in healthy people across ages. A single record per CDR3 protein comes from TCRdb applying MiXCR to the 5' RACE reads. The data contain hundreds of thousands of distinct CDR3 sequences, roughly 64% of them singletons. The sequenced material came from blood. Every receptor here comes from a young man in good health. Each CDR3 is given with its conserved first and last residue. D genes are given only for firm matches. Clone size appears in some rows only: once, few, many, or a class for an expanded clone.

V	J	D	size	DNA	CDR3
TRBV2	TRBJ2-7	TRBD2	.	TGTGCCAGCAGTGTCCCTAGCGGGAGGGCCGGCCACGAGCAGTACTTC	CASSVPSGRAGHEQYF
TRBV24-1	TRBJ2-3	.	.	TGTGCCACCAGTGACAGTTGGGGTTCAGATACGCAGTATTTT	CATSDSWGSDTQYF
TRBV5-1	TRBJ1-1	TRBD1	.	TGCGCCAGCGGGAGGACAGGGGTGAACACTGAAGCTTTCTTT	CASGRTGVNTEAFF
TRBV4-2	TRBJ2-7	TRBD2	.	TGTGCCAGCAGCCAAGATCACAGCGGGAAGACCTACGAGCAGTACTTC	CASSQDHSGKTYEQYF
TRBV20-1	TRBJ2-5	TRBD2	many	TGCAGTGCTAGAGATCTAGCGGGAGGTTACGGGGAGACCCAGTACTTC	CSARDLAGGYGETQYF
TRBV7-9	TRBJ2-1	TRBD1	.	TGTGCCAGCGAACGGACAGGGGGCGCTAACAATGAGCAGTTCTTC	CASERTGGANNEQFF
TRBV13	TRBJ1-2	.	once	TGTGCCAGCAGGGGTAACCCCGAGCTGTGGGGCTACACCTTC	CASRGNPELWGYTF
TRBV27	TRBJ2-7	TRBD1	few	TGTGCCAGCAGTTTATCCGGACAGGGGTTTTACGAGCAGTACTTC	CASSLSGQGFYEQYF
TRBV27	TRBJ2-1	TRBD2	many	TGTGCCAGCAGTTCCCTAGCGGGAGGGGACAATGAGCAGTTCTTC	CASSSLAGGDNEQFF
TRBV7-9	TRBJ2-3	TRBD2	many	TGTGCCAGCAGCTTTGGAGCGGGAGTCGCGGATACGCAGTATTTT	CASSFGAGVADTQYF
TRBV7-2	TRBJ2-3	.	few	TGTGCCAGCAGCTGGCAGGGTGGCGATACGCAGTATTTT	CASSWQGGDTQYF
TRBV4-1	TRBJ2-7	TRBD2	.	TGCGCCAGCAGCCAACAAGTGGCGGGAGTGAACTCCTACGAGCAGTACTTC	CASSQQVAGVNSYEQYF
TRBV29-1	TRBJ2-1	.	.	TGCAGCGTTGTGTGGGTCAAGCAGTTCTTC	CSVVWVKQFF
TRBV7-2	TRBJ1-4	.	.	TGTGCCAGCAGCTTTAACCCAACTAATGAAAAACTGTTTTTT	CASSFNPTNEKLFF
TRBV12-3/TRBV12-4	TRBJ2-7	TRBD2	.	TGTGCCAGCGCGAGCGGGGGGAGTTTCGAGCAGTACTTC	CASASGGSFEQYF
TRBV9	TRBJ1-2	.	.	TGTGCCAGCAGCGTAGACGGCAGCTATGGCTACACCTTC	CASSVDGSYGYTF
TRBV7-8	TRBJ2-7	.	few	TGTGCCAGCAGCACGTATGGGGGGCAGCGTACCTACGAGCAGTACTTC	CASSTYGGQRTYEQYF
TRBV7-2	TRBJ1-2	TRBD1	.	TGTGCCAGCAGAAAGGACAGGAACCCTAGGAACTATGGCTACACCTTC	CASRKDRNPRNYGYTF
TRBV4-2	TRBJ2-1	.	.	TGTGCCAGCAGCCACATAACGACTAGTGATGAGCAGTTCTTC	CASSHITTSDEQFF
TRBV4-3	TRBJ2-7	TRBD2	few	TGCGCCAGCAGCCAAGGACTAGCGGACTCCTACGAGCAGTACTTC	CASSQGLADSYEQYF
TRBV7-2	TRBJ2-4	.	.	TGTGCCAGCAGCCTCCGGTTGGGGGATCGGGCCAAAAACATTCAGTACTTC	CASSLRLGDRAKNIQYF
TRBV3-1	TRBJ2-7	TRBD2	.	TGTGCCAGCGGCCAAACTAGCGGACGTACAGAGCAGTACTTC	CASGQTSGRTEQYF
TRBV20-1	TRBJ2-5	.	.	TGCAGTGCTTGGGGGTCAGAGACCCAGTACTTC	CSAWGSETQYF
TRBV7-2	TRBJ2-1	.	few	TGTGCCAGCAGCAATGACAGGAGCAATGAGCAGTTCTTC	CASSNDRSNEQFF
TRBV7-2	TRBJ1-6	.	.	TGTGCCAGCAGCTTAGGATTAGGAGCCTATAATTCACCCCTCCACTTT	CASSLGLGAYNSPLHF
TRBV12-3/TRBV12-4	TRBJ2-7	.	.	TGTGCCAGCAGTTTGACCGGGACCCCCTACGAGCAGTACTTC	CASSLTGTPYEQYF
TRBV9	TRBJ2-1	.	once	TGTGCCAGCAGCGGAGGATTAGGTGAGCAGTTCTTC	CASSGGLGEQFF
TRBV6-5	TRBJ2-1	TRBD1	.	TGTGCCAGCAGGAACTCAGGGGGCCCCTACAATGAGCAGTTCTTC	CASRNSGGPYNEQFF
TRBV7-9	TRBJ1-1	TRBD1	.	TGTGCCAGCAGCTCTGGGGACAGGGGGCTAACTGAAGCTTTCTTT	CASSSGDRGLTEAFF
TRBV5-1	TRBJ1-2	TRBD1	.	TGCGCCAGCAGCGGGACAGGGGCCTTCGAGAATGGCTACACCTTC	CASSGTGAFENGYTF
TRBV20-1	TRBJ2-3	.	once	TGCAGTGCGACAAACCCGAAGGAAGGAACAGATACGCAGTATTTT	CSATNPKEGTDTQYF
TRBV9	TRBJ2-3	.	.	TGTGCCAGCAGCGTCGGACTACAAGCCACAGATACGCAGTATTTT	CASSVGLQATDTQYF
TRBV9	TRBJ2-1	.	.	TGTGCCAGCAGCGTACGAGGACTGGGGGGATACGATTCCTACAATGAGCAGTTCTTC	CASSVRGLGGYDSYNEQFF
TRBV5-1	TRBJ1-1	TRBD1	.	TGCGCCAGCAGGGCGGACAGGGGGAGGAACACTGAAGCTTTCTTT	CASRADRGRNTEAFF
TRBV3-1	TRBJ1-2	TRBD1	few	TGTGCCAGCAGCCAAGGCAGGGGGCCCGGTTTCAATGGCTACACCTTC	CASSQGRGPGFNGYTF
TRBV5-1	TRBJ2-6	.	.	TGCGCCAGCAGCTTGAGGTTTAGCTCTGGGGCCAACGTCCTGACTTTC	CASSLRFSSGANVLTF
TRBV29-1	TRBJ1-4	.	few	TGCAGCGTGGTCGGGACGGCAACTAATGAAAAACTGTTTTTT	CSVVGTATNEKLFF
TRBV7-8	TRBJ2-5	.	.	TGTGCCAGCAGCCCAGAGCGGATCGTTAGGGAGCAGTACTTC	CASSPERIVREQYF
TRBV7-3	TRBJ2-7	.	once	TGTGCCAGCAGCTTAACCGGAGCTACCGAGCAGTACTTC	CASSLTGATEQYF
TRBV6-1	TRBJ1-4	.	.	TGTGCCAGCAGTGGTCGGACAGAACTTAATGAAAAACTGTTTTTT	CASSGRTELNEKLFF
TRBV7-7	TRBJ2-5	.	.	TGTGCCAGCAGCTTAGGTGGGCTAGAGCTAGAGACCCAGTACTTC	CASSLGGLELETQYF
TRBV6-5	TRBJ2-1	.	.	TGTGCCAGCAGTCCCGCCCGGGAAGCGGACAATGAGCAGTTCTTC	CASSPAREADNEQFF
TRBV28	TRBJ2-1	TRBD2	.	TGTGCCAGCAGAGGGCCCATAGCGGGCTGGTCGCATGAGCAGTTCTTC	CASRGPIAGWSHEQFF
TRBV6-5	TRBJ2-1	TRBD2	.	TGTGCCAGCAGCTCTCTAGCGGGGGGGAAATACAATGAGCAGTTCTTC	CASSSLAGGKYNEQFF
TRBV21-1	TRBJ2-3	.	once	TGTGCCAGGACAGGGGGGGAGACAGATACGCAGTATTTT	CARTGGETDTQYF
TRBV20-1	TRBJ2-3	TRBD1	once	TGCAGTGCTGCGGGGACAGGCGGCACAGATACGCAGTATTTT	CSAAGTGGTDTQYF
TRBV7-8	TRBJ2-7	.	once	TGTGCCAGCAGCTTAGTTGCTAGCCACAGCTCCTACGAGCAGTACTTC	CASSLVASHSSYEQYF
TRBV9	TRBJ2-1	TRBD2	.	TGTGCCAGCAAAGGGACTAGCGGGAATTTGAATGAGCAGTTCTTC	CASKGTSGNLNEQFF
TRBV27	TRBJ1-1	.	.	TGTGCCAGCAGTAAACAGGAGGGGAACACTGAAGCTTTCTTT	CASSKQEGNTEAFF
TRBV6-5	TRBJ1-3	TRBD1	.	TGTGCCAGCAGTTACCGGACAGGGGATAACGAAAACACCATATATTTT	CASSYRTGDNENTIYF
TRBV5-1	TRBJ2-7	TRBD2	few	TGCGCCAGCAGCCGAGTGCTAGCGGGAGGTCCCTACGAGCAGTACTTC	CASSRVLAGGPYEQYF
TRBV14	TRBJ2-3	.	.	TGTGCCAGCAGCCCCCCCGACTACGGGACGCTTACGCAGTATTTT	CASSPPDYGTLTQYF
TRBV20-1	TRBJ1-2	TRBD1	few	TGCATCATAGAGCAGGAGGGGGCGGAAGGCTACACCTTC	CIIEQEGAEGYTF
TRBV9	TRBJ2-4	.	.	TGTGCCAGCAGCCGGGCCCAGGCCAACATTCAGTACTTC	CASSRAQANIQYF
TRBV10-1	TRBJ2-2	TRBD2	few	TGCGCCAGCAGTGACCCTCCCTTTTACGGGGGGACTAACACCGGGGAGCTGTTTTTT	CASSDPPFYGGTNTGELFF
TRBV29-1	TRBJ2-7	.	few	TGCAGCGTTGTCCTTGGGGCCAAATCATCCTACGAGCAGTACTTC	CSVVLGAKSSYEQYF
TRBV4-2	TRBJ2-1	TRBD2	few	TGTGCCAGCAGCCTCTTTGGGAGGCTAGCGGGAGCCGCTGAGCAGTTCTTC	CASSLFGRLAGAAEQFF
TRBV20-1	TRBJ2-7	TRBD2	.	TGCAGTGTTCCGAGCGGGACCTCCTACGAGCAGTACTTC	CSVPSGTSYEQYF